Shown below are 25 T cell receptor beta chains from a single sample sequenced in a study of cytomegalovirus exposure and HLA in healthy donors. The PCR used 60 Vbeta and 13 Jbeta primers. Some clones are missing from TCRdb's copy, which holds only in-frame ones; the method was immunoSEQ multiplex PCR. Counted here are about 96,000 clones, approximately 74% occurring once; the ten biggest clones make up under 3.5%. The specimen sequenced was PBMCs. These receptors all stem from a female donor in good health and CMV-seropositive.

DNA of the CDR3: TGCGCCAGCAGCCAACGGGAGGACAGATATTACACTGAAGCTTTCTTT. Protein sequence: CASSQREDRYYTEAFF. This chain links TRBV4-3 with TRBJ1-1, with D maybe TRBD1 (6 bases). CDR3 length: 16 amino acids. V lost 2 bases to trimming and J lost 3 bases, with 16 bases between them. CDR1 LGHNA and CDR2 YSLEER come from the germline V gene.

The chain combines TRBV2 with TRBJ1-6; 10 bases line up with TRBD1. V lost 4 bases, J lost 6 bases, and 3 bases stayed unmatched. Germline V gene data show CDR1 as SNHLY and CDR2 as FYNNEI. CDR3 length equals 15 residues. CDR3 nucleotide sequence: TGTGCCAGCAGTGGTGGACAGGGGGTTAATTCACCCCTCCACTTT. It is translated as CASSGGQGVNSPLHF.

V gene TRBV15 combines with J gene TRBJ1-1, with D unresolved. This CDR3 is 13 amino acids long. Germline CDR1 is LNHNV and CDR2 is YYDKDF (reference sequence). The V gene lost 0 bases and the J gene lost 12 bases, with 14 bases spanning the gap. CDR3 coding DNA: TGTGCCACCAGCAGAGACCAGACTAATACGCCTTTCTTT. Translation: CATSRDQTNTPFF.

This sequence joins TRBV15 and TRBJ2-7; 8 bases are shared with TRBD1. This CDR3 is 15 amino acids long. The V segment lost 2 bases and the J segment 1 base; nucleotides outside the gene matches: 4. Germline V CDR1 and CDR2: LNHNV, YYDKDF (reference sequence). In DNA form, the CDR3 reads TGTGCCACCAGCAGACGACAGGGGTTATCCTACGAGCAGTACTTC. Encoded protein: CATSRRQGLSYEQYF.

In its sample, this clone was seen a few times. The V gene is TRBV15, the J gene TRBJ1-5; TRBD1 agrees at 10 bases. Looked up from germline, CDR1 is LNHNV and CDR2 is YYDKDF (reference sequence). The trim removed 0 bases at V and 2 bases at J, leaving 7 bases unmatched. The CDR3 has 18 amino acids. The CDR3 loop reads CATSRDPGDRGGNQPQHF. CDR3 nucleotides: TGTGCCACCAGCAGAGATCCTGGGGACAGGGGTGGCAATCAGCCCCAGCATTTT.

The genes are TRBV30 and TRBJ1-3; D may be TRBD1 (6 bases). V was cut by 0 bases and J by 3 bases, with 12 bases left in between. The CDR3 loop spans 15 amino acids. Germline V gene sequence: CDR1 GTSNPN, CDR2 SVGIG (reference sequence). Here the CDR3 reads CAWSVGGAYGNTIYF. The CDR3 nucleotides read TGTGCCTGGAGTGTGGGGGGGGCTTATGGAAACACCATATATTTT.

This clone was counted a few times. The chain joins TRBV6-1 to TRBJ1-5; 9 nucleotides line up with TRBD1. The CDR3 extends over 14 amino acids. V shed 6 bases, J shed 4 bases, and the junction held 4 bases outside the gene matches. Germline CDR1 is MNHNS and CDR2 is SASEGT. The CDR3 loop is CASSTTGGNQPQHF. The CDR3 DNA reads TGTGCCAGCAGCACGACAGGGGGTAATCAGCCCCAGCATTTT.

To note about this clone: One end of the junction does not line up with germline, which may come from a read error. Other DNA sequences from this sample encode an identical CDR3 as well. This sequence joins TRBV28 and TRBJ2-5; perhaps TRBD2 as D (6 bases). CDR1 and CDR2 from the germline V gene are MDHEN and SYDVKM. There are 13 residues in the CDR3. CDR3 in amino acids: CASSWSGGETQYF. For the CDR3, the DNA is TGTGCCAGCAGCTGGTCCGGGGGAGAGACCCAATACTTC.

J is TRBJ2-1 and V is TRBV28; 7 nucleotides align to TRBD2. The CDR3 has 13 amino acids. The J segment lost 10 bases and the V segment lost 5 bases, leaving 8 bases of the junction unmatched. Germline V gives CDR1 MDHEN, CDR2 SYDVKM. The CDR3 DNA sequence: TGTGCCAGCAGTCCTACGACTAGCAGGGAGCAGTTCTTC. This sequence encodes CASSPTTSREQFF. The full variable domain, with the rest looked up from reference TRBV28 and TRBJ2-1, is DVKVTQSSRYLVKRTGEKVFLECVQDMDHENMFWYRQDPGLGLRLIYFSYDVKMKEKGDIPEGYSVSREKKERFSLILESASTNQTSMYLCASSPTTSREQFFGPGTRLTVL.

CDR3: CASSRSWTGTSGNQPQHF. As DNA, the CDR3 is TGTGCCAGTAGTAGATCCTGGACAGGGACTTCTGGCAATCAGCCCCAGCATTTT. The genes are TRBV19 and TRBJ1-5, with 8 positions matching TRBD1. The CDR3 is 18 amino acids. CDR1 LNHDA and CDR2 SQIVND come from the germline V gene (reference sequence). Trimming cost V 4 bases and J 2 bases; bases outside gene matches: 13.

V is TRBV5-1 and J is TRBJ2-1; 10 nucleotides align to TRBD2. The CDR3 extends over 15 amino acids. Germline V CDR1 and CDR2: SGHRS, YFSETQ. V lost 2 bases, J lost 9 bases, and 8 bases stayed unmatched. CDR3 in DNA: TGCGCCAGCAGCTTCAGAGCGGGAGGGGACAGTGAGCAGTTCTTC. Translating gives CASSFRAGGDSEQFF.

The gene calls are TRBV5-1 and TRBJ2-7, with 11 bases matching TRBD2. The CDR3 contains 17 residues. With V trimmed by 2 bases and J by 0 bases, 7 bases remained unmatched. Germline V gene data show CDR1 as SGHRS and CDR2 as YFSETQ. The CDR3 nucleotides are TGCGCCAGCAGCTTCGGGACTAGCGGACACTCCTCCTACGAGCAGTACTTC. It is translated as CASSFGTSGHSSYEQYF.

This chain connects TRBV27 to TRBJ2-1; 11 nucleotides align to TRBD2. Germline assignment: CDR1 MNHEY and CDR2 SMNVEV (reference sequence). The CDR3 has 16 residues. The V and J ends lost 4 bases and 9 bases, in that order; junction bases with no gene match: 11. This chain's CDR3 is CASSSHSGGAGGEQFF. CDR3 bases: TGTGCCAGCAGTTCCCATAGCGGGGGGGCAGGGGGTGAGCAGTTCTTC.

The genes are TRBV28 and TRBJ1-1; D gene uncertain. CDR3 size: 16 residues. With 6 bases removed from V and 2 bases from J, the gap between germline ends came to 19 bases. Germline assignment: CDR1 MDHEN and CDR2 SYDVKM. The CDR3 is CASRPNDAGYNTEAFF. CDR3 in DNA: TGTGCCAGCAGACCTAACGATGCAGGCTACAACACTGAAGCTTTCTTT. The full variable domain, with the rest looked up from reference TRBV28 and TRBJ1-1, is DVKVTQSSRYLVKRTGEKVFLECVQDMDHENMFWYRQDPGLGLRLIYFSYDVKMKEKGDIPEGYSVSREKKERFSLILESASTNQTSMYLCASRPNDAGYNTEAFFGQGTRLTVV.

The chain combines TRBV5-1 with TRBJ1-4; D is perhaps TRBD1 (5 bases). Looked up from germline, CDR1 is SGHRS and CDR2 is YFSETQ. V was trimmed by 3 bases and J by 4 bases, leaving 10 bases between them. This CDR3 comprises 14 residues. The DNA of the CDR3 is TGCGCCAGCAGCTATCAGGGACTTAATGAAAAACTGTTTTTT. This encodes CASSYQGLNEKLFF.

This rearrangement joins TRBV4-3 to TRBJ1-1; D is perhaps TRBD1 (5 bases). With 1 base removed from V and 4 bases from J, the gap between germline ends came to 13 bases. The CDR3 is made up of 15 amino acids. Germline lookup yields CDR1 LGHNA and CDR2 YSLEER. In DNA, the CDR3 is TGCGCCAGCAGCCAAGCTGGCCAGGGTAGCACTGAAGCTTTCTTT. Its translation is CASSQAGQGSTEAFF.

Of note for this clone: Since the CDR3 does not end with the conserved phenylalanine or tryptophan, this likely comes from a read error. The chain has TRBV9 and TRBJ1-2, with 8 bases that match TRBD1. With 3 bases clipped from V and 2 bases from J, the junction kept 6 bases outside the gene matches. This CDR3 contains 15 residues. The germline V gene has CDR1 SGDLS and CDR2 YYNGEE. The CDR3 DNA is TGTGCCAGCAGCGCGACAGGGGTTGGGAACTATGGCTACACCGTC. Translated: CASSATGVGNYGYTV.

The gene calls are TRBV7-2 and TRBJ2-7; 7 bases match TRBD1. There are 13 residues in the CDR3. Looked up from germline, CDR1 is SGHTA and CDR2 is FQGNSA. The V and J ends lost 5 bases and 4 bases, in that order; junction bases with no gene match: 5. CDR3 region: CASSRDRRYEQYF. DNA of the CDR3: TGTGCCAGCAGCAGGGACAGAAGGTACGAGCAGTACTTC.

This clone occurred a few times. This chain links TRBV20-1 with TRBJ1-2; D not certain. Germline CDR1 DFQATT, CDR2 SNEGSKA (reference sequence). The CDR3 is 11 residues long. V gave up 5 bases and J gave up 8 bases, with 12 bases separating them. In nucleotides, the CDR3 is TGCAGTGCTGGCGGAGGATACGGCTACACCTTC. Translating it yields CSAGGGYGYTF.

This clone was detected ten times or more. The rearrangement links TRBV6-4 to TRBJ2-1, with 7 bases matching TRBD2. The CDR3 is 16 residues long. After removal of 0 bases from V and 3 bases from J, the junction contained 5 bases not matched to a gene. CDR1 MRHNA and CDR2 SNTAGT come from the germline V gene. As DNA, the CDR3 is TGTGCCAGCAGTGACTCGGCTAGCGGAGACTACAATGAGCAGTTCTTC. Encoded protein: CASSDSASGDYNEQFF.

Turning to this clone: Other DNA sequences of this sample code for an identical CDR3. The CDR3 protein is CASSLTGQSNSPLHF. In DNA, the CDR3 is TGTGCCAGCAGCTTAACGGGACAGAGTAATTCACCCCTCCACTTT. The rearrangement uses TRBV7-2 and TRBJ1-6; 7 nucleotides match TRBD1. This CDR3 is built from 15 residues. CDR1 and CDR2 from the germline V gene are SGHTA and FQGNSA. Germline trimming cut 2 bases from V and 6 bases from J; bases unmatched to any gene: 4. The complete variable domain, with remaining parts taken from reference TRBV7-2 and TRBJ1-6, reads GAGVSQSPSNKVTEKGKDVELRCDPISGHTALYWYRQSLGQGLEFLIYFQGNSAPDKSGLPSDRFSAERTGGSVSTLTIQRTQQEDSAVYLCASSLTGQSNSPLHFGNGTRLTVT.

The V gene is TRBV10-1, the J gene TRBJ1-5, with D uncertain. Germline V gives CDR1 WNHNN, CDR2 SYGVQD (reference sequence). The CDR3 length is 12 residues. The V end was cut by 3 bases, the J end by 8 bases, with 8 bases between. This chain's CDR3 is CASSDSGEPQHF. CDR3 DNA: TGCGCCAGCAGTGACTCCGGGGAGCCCCAGCATTTT.

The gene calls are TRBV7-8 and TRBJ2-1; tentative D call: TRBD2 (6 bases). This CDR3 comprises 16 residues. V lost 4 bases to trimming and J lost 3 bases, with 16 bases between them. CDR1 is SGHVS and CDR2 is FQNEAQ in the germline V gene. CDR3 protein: CASSSKRLDRYNEQFF. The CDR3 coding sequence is TGTGCCAGCAGCTCTAAAAGACTAGATCGCTACAATGAGCAGTTCTTC.

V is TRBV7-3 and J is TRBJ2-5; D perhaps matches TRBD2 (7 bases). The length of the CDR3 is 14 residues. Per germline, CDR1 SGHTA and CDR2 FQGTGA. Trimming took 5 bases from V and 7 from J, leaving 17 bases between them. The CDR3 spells CASSPGGGEGTQYF. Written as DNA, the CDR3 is TGTGCCAGCAGCCCTGGGGGGGGCGAGGGGACCCAGTACTTC.

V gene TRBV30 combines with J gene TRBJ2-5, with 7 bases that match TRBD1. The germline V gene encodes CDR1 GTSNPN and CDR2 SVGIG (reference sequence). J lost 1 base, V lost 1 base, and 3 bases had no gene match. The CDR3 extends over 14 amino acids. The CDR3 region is CAWSADRAQETQYF. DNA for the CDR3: TGTGCCTGGAGTGCCGACAGGGCCCAAGAGACCCAGTACTTC.